Included here is one T cell receptor beta chain sequence, with context. This receptor's antigen is unknown. Base qualities are not recorded, but no much larger clone differs from it by a single base. Library generation was performed with the immunoSEQ multiplex PCR assay. For the multiplex PCR, a mixture combining 60 forward primers for TCR Vbeta segments and 13 reverse primers for TCR Jbeta segments was used. Amplification of the CDR3 region of rearranged TCR beta genes was performed with a multiplex PCR assay on genomic DNA. The Illumina HiSeq System was used to sequence the amplified TCR beta libraries as 87-base-pair reads. The study's own analysis went as follows. In a later analysis, approximately 74 million unique TCR beta chains were counted across the roughly 610 repertoires, and some 10 million of these chains were shared by at least two donors. Raw reads were error-corrected and collapsed into unique sequences with a nearest-neighbor algorithm that merged closely related sequences to remove PCR and sequencing errors. V, D and J gene segments were assigned by aligning CDR3 sequences to IMGT reference sequences. For a sequence to be retained, a match of at least six nucleotides to both a V gene segment and a J gene segment was required. Rearrangements were called productive when the CDR3 lacked stop codons and stayed in frame with V and J; all others were non-productive. Following IMGT convention, CDR3 was defined as the stretch from the second conserved V-encoded cysteine up to the conserved J-encoded phenylalanine. In an earlier analysis of more than 550 of the donors, sequences lacking an unambiguous match to a single V gene segment were excluded. In an earlier analysis of a few hundred of the donors, V segments were called functional above 56.7% productive rearrangements and were called segregating when the between-donor standard deviation exceeded 5%. To diagnose cytomegalovirus status from the catalog of TCR beta chain sequences, a statistical classification framework was built. V and J gene assignment, in a later analysis, came from comparing TCR nucleotide sequences with IMGT/GENE-DB human TR gene sequences. A later analysis assigned CDR3 sequences and most-parsimonious VDJ recombination scenarios with the TCRdist pipeline. In a later analysis, each TCR beta chain was defined by its CDR3 amino acid sequence together with its V-gene family, and reads without a unique V-gene family were excluded. In a later analysis, fewer than 650 highly shared, low-generation-probability nucleotide sequences were removed to address suspected cross-contamination and a sequencing artifact. For each public chain, a later analysis derived a clonal expansion index from normalized ranks of inferred template counts within each repertoire. Generation probabilities in a later analysis came from a VDJ recombination model fitted to out-of-frame rearrangements, and those results were checked against IGoR. A later analysis scored TCR-TCR, TCR-HLA and TCR-CMV co-occurrence with hypergeometric tests, applying a repertoire-size bias correction to TCR pairs. In a later analysis, false discovery rates were estimated by permuting HLA or CMV assignments 20 times. In a later analysis, co-occurring TCRs were grouped using DBSCAN, and TCRdist sequence similarity was added for clustering within HLA-allele-positive subsets. For co-occurrence clustering, repertoires with fewer than 30,000 or more than 120,000 public chains were excluded, along with a handful of repertoires with anomalous nucleotide sharing. TCRdb took this table from immuneACCESS and kept in-frame rearrangements with V and J called. Such tables lack part of the clones; where checked against another copy, unresolved V genes explain under half of the gap, and the rest is unexplained. That table is the source of V, J and clone size, and D and trimming were worked out from the DNA. This sample comprises about 150,000 clones, under 90% of them detected only once. Clones ranked in the top ten supply around 4.9% of the sample.

The junction shows trimming of 1 base on V and 0 bases on J, plus 19 bases between the germline ends. From the germline V gene, CDR1 is MDHEN and CDR2 is SYDVKM. Taken from cysteine to phenylalanine, the CDR3 has 19 residues. The only DNA kept is the CDR3, 57 bases in frame from the first base. This record comes from a study of cytomegalovirus exposure and HLA in healthy donors (TCRdb year 2017). For the wider study: In an earlier analysis of some 610 of the donors, 250 to 300 Gb of sequence data and 100 million or so unique TCR beta sequences from about 190 million T cells were reported. To decide whether each TCR beta V gene segment behaved as functional or pseudogenic, an earlier analysis of fewer than 750 of the donors relied on high-throughput TCR beta sequencing. A later analysis re-examined previously published TCR beta repertoires from over 500 donors and added high-resolution HLA genotyping to investigate patterns of TCR occurrence. Along with the approximately 670-subject first cohort, a separate validation cohort of over a hundred different subjects was used. Typing coverage varied by locus: 629-630 donors for A, B, C, DRB1 and DQB1; approximately 560 for DQA1; some 610 for DPA1; 400 to 480 for DPB1. Because of strong linkage in the cohort, a few DR-DQ haplotypes were treated as single units for association and clustering. An early release covering 550 to 650 HLA-typed donors comprised 300 to 350 gigabases of sequencing data and approximately 80 million unique TCR sequences. All discovery cohort repertoires had been generated using a single sequencing platform. To predict cytomegalovirus infection status, the study combined high-throughput TCR immunosequencing, statistical association of individual TCRs with disease status, and machine learning. Rather than drawing on any new phenotypic data, the later analysis identified candidate immune exposures from TCR beta sequences and the way those sequences occurred across donors. The study used immunosequencing to profile the T cell repertoires of approximately 630 subjects and linked those repertoires to cytomegalovirus serostatus. HLA typing included class I and class II loci at four-digit resolution. Donor age, sex, ethnicity and CMV serostatus were compiled together with the repertoire data. Among the roughly 370 genotyped donors, roughly 80% belonged to the genetic ancestry cluster associated with self-reported Caucasian donors. On average, 235,054 unique TCR beta nucleotide sequences were sequenced per donor among more than 350 genotyped donors of the cohort, with roughly 19% of those sequences being non-productive. The study was designed to test whether signatures of past pathogen exposure could be identified by cataloging public T cell receptors. A later genetic analysis took genome-wide SNP genotypes for about three fifths of the roughly 700 donors and used that subset as a discovery cohort.

Findings and caveats that apply to the study as a whole: Because counts were too low, some 17 rarely observed V segments, including chromosome 9 orphons, were excluded from the earlier analysis of 587 of the donors. Specific HLA alleles were associated with 15,000 to 20,000 TCR beta sequences at a false discovery rate of 0.05 in a later analysis. Linkage disequilibrium might explain the correlated functional status among segregating V segments, but an unknown experimental factor could not be ruled out. The presence/absence analyses assumed that sequencing depth was roughly uniform across donors, and that assumption may not be true. A later analysis reported that several top co-occurrence clusters appeared linked to parvovirus B19, influenza, CMV and Epstein-Barr virus. A total of fewer than 200 TCR beta chains were listed by the study as associated with cytomegalovirus. In a later analysis, HLA-associated TCR beta chains showed more clonal expansion and lower generation probabilities than non-associated chains that were equally common. In vitro tests confirmed that a few of the cytomegalovirus-associated TCR beta chains recognize cytomegalovirus antigens. While some public TCRs were present in many individuals, most TCR sequences turned up only very rarely across donors. Assigning TCR associations to individual alleles was difficult when HLA alleles, especially DR and DQ, strongly co-occurred. A later analysis found that most CMV-associated TCR beta chains appeared HLA-restricted, with HLA associations seemingly driven largely by CMV exposure. A further reported finding was that TCR beta sequences accurately predicted the HLA-A and HLA-B alleles for most subjects in the first cohort. The authors suggested that the approach could potentially be generalized to other disease states and immunological phenotypes. The only immune exposure information available for the cohort was CMV serostatus. In a later genetic analysis, a missense DCLRE1C variant was associated with V-gene and J-gene trimming of TCR beta chains, and the association was replicated in an independent cohort. A later genetic analysis reported fewer N-insertions in productive TCRs among donors in an Asian-associated ancestry cluster than the approximately 670-donor mean. Because HLA typing was unavailable for some donors at each locus, only the typed subset was used in association tests. The classifier was reported to diagnose cytomegalovirus status with high specificity and sensitivity in both the original and validation cohorts. In an earlier analysis of fewer than 700 of the donors, most TCR beta V segments appeared in productive rearrangements about 87% or about 30% of the time, broadly matching IMGT annotations. A cluster of highly shared sequence variants was judged likely to be a technical artifact of the sequencing pipeline. In a later analysis, TCR association rates were found to vary across HLA loci, with the most associated TCRs seen for DRB1 alleles and the fewest for HLA-C alleles. Some IMGT-functional V segments, including TRBV6-2 and TRBV6-3, could not be distinguished by the 87-base-pair reads and were therefore excluded. Only TCR beta chains were sequenced in this cohort, and the absence of alpha or paired-chain data limited detectable features.

The cohort consisted of 650 to 850 healthy bone marrow donors. At the time of sampling, all cohort members were nominally healthy, though unrecorded immune exposures were likely present. The donor tested CMV seronegative and was one of the 352 seronegative cohort members. Every donor gave a peripheral blood sample, and the peripheral blood mononuclear cells from that sample were used for TCR beta sequencing. Genomic DNA extraction from the blood cell samples was performed with the Qiagen DNeasy Blood Extraction Kit. Sequences were obtained from PBMCs. The sequence was obtained from a man aged 18 to 30 in good health and CMV-seronegative. Recombination connected TRBV28 to TRBJ1-5, with TRBD1 tentatively as D gene (5 bases match). In nucleotides, the sequence is TGTGCCAGCAGTTTATTGGGGGAATCGGGACTTTATAGCAATCAGCCCCAGCATTTT. Its coded protein is CASSLLGESGLYSNQPQHF. The full variable domain, with segments outside the CDR3 supplied by the reference TRBV28 and TRBJ1-5 proteins, appears as DVKVTQSSRYLVKRTGEKVFLECVQDMDHENMFWYRQDPGLGLRLIYFSYDVKMKEKGDIPEGYSVSREKKERFSLILESASTNQTSMYLCASSLLGESGLYSNQPQHFGDGTRLSIL.